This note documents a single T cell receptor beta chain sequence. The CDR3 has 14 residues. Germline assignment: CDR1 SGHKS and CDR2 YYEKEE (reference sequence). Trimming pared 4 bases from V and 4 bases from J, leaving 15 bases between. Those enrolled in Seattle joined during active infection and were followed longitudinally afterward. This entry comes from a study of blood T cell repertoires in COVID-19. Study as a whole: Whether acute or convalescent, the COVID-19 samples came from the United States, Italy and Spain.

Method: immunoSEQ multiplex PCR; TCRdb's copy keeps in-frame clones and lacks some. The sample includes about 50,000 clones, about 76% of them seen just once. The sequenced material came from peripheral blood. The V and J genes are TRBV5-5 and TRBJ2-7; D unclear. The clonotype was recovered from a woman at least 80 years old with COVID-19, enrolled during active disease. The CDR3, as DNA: TGTGCCAGCAGCCCGACACGTTTTGGATACGAGCAGTACTTC. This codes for CASSPTRFGYEQYF.